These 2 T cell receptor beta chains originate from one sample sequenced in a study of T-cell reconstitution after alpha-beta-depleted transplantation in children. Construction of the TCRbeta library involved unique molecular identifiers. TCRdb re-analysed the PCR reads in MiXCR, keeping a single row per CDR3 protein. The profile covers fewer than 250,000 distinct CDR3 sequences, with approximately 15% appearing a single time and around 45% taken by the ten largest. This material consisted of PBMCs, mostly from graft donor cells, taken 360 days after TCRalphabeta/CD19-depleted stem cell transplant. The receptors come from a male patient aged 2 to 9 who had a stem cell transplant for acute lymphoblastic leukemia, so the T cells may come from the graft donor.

The CDR3 coding sequence is TGCAGTGCTAGAGGGGCTTCCTCTGGAAACACCATATATTTT. As protein: CSARGASSGNTIYF. V usage is TRBV20-1 and J usage is TRBJ1-3; D gene ambiguous. The V and J ends lost 1 base and 0 bases respectively, with 7 bases between them. The CDR3 runs 14 residues. Per germline, CDR1 DFQATT and CDR2 SNEGSKA (reference sequence).

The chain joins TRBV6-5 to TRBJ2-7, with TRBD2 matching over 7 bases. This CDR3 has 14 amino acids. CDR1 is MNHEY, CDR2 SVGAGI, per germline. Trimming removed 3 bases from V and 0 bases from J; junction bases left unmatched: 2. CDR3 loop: CASSYTGGSYEQYF. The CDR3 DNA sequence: TGTGCCAGCAGTTATACGGGGGGCTCCTACGAGCAGTACTTC.